The 22 T cell receptor beta chains in this list originate from one sample, sequenced in a study of blood T cell repertoires in COVID-19 (dated by TCRdb to 2020 to 2022). Library preparation employed the immunoSEQ multiplex PCR assay. TCRdb holds this immuneACCESS table with in-frame rearrangements only. Some clones are missing; in checked studies, unresolved V genes explain under half, and the rest has no known cause. This sample has 30,000 to 35,000 clones in its table, and 89% of those were observed once. The ten largest clones capture around 0.55% of the sample. The sequenced material came from peripheral blood. These receptors originate from a woman in her thirties or forties with active or convalescent COVID-19.

This clone occurred once. CDR3 loop: CASGLRDSEQYQETQYF. CDR3 DNA: TGTGCTAGTGGTCTACGGGACAGCGAGCAGTACCAAGAGACCCAGTACTTC. The chain recombines TRBV12-5 with TRBJ2-5; 7 bases are a match to TRBD1. The CDR3 runs 17 residues. The J segment lost 0 bases and the V segment lost 5 bases, leaving 12 bases of the junction unmatched. CDR1 and CDR2 (germline): LGHNT, FRNRAP. Full variable domain (outside the CDR3, taken from reference TRBV12-5 and TRBJ2-5): DARVTQTPRHKVTEMGQEVTMRCQPILGHNTVFWYRQTMMQGLELLAYFRNRAPLDDSGMPKDRFSAEMPDATLATLKIQPSEPRDSAVYFCASGLRDSEQYQETQYFGPGTRLLVL.

The rearrangement links TRBV10-1 to TRBJ1-2; D gene unclear. Germline assignment: CDR1 WNHNN and CDR2 SYGVQD (reference sequence). The V end was cut by 5 bases, the J end by 7 bases, with 14 bases between. The CDR3 extends over 13 amino acids. The CDR3 reads CASSPEPYFGYTF. CDR3 nucleotides: TGCGCCAGCAGTCCCGAGCCCTACTTTGGCTACACCTTC.

The chain recombines TRBV7-8 with TRBJ2-7, with 11 bases fitting TRBD2. Losses at the gene ends were 3 bases for V and 2 bases for J; bases not matched to a gene: 3. Looked up from germline, CDR1 is SGHVS and CDR2 is FQNEAQ. The length of the CDR3 is 15 residues. The CDR3 coding sequence is TGTGCCAGCAGCTTGGGACTAGCGGTCACCTACGAGCAGTACTTC. It translates to CASSLGLAVTYEQYF.

J is TRBJ2-5 and V is TRBV9, with a possible D match to TRBD1 (6 bases). The CDR3 has 15 residues. Germline V gene lookup returns CDR1 SGDLS and CDR2 YYNGEE. V lost 4 bases and J lost 5, with 18 bases in between. CDR3 DNA: TGTGCCAGCAGCTCCGGCAGCCAGGGGTGGGAGACCCAGTACTTC. Residues: CASSSGSQGWETQYF. The whole variable domain, filled in from reference TRBV9 and TRBJ2-5, reads DSGVTQTPKHLITATGQRVTLRCSPRSGDLSVYWYQQSLDQGLQFLIQYYNGEERAKGNILERFSAQQFPDLHSELNLSSLELGDSALYFCASSSGSQGWETQYFGPGTRLLVL.

The chain uses TRBV2 and TRBJ2-7, with 7 bases matching TRBD2. This CDR3 spans 14 amino acids. Germline CDR1 and CDR2: SNHLY and FYNNEI. V shed 6 bases, J shed 7 bases, and the junction held 12 bases outside the gene matches. CDR3 in DNA: TGTGCCAGCAGCCTCCTCAGGGCGGGAGAGGAGCAGTACTTC. This codes for CASSLLRAGEEQYF.

The chain employs TRBV2 and TRBJ2-1; 8 positions match TRBD2. Germline V gives CDR1 SNHLY, CDR2 FYNNEI. After removal of 7 bases from V and 2 bases from J, the junction contained 4 bases not matched to a gene. The CDR3 length is 14 residues. CDR3 protein: CASKVAGPYNEQFF. The CDR3 nucleotides are TGTGCCAGCAAGGTAGCGGGGCCCTACAATGAGCAGTTCTTC. The variable domain in full, with the rest retrieved from reference TRBV2 and TRBJ2-1, is EPEVTQTPSHQVTQMGQEVILRCVPISNHLYFYWYRQILGQKVEFLVSFYNNEISEKSEIFDDQFSVERPDGSNFTLKIRSTKLEDSAMYFCASKVAGPYNEQFFGPGTRLTVL.

The chain couples TRBV5-6 to TRBJ1-2, with 9 positions matching TRBD1. Looked up from germline, CDR1 is SGHDT and CDR2 is YYEEEE. Trimming at V came to 4 bases and at J to 5 bases, leaving 3 bases not matched to a gene. This CDR3 has 13 amino acids. This CDR3 is CASSPGTGYGYTF. The CDR3 DNA follows: TGTGCCAGCAGCCCCGGGACAGGGTATGGCTACACCTTC.

The count of this clone is one. V is TRBV11-3 and J is TRBJ2-1; 8 bases line up with TRBD1. This CDR3 contains 13 residues. J was trimmed by 11 bases and V by 5 bases; bases with no gene match: 8. Germline-derived CDR1 and CDR2 are SGHNT and YENEEA. The CDR3 sequence: CASSPGQGLKQFF. CDR3 in DNA: TGTGCCAGCAGCCCCGGACAGGGATTAAAGCAGTTCTTC.

The rearrangement uses TRBV12-5 and TRBJ1-2; TRBD1 matches 7 bases. CDR3 size: 15 residues. The germline gives CDR1 LGHNT, CDR2 FRNRAP. V shed 0 bases, J shed 4 bases, and the junction held 5 bases outside the gene matches. The CDR3 nucleotides read TGTGCTAGTGGTTTGGTACCGACAGGGATCTATGGCTACACCTTC. Its protein is CASGLVPTGIYGYTF.

V is TRBV10-1 and J is TRBJ1-1; a possible D gene is TRBD1 (5 bases). Trimming shortened V by 6 bases and J by 8 bases, and 13 bases separated the two germline ends. The germline gives CDR1 WNHNN, CDR2 SYGVQD (reference sequence). The length of the CDR3 is 12 residues. The CDR3 here is CASRTEQTEAFF. The CDR3 DNA follows: TGCGCCAGCAGGACAGAACAGACGGAAGCTTTCTTT.

The CDR3 loop is CASSGVGGTGELFF. CDR3 DNA: TGTGCCAGCAGCGGCGTGGGGGGCACCGGGGAGCTGTTTTTT. V and J are TRBV7-2 and TRBJ2-2, with a possible D match to TRBD2 (6 bases). Per germline, CDR1 SGHTA and CDR2 FQGNSA. The CDR3 runs 14 residues. The V and J ends lost 5 bases and 4 bases respectively, with 11 bases between them.

The rearrangement links TRBV5-1 to TRBJ2-1; the D gene is possibly TRBD2 (6 bases). This CDR3 region has 11 residues. Germline CDR1 is SGHRS and CDR2 is YFSETQ. The V gene lost 8 bases and the J gene lost 8 bases, with 11 bases spanning the gap. CDR3: CASAREDEQFF. CDR3 bases: TGCGCCAGTGCGAGGGAGGATGAGCAGTTCTTC.

V gene TRBV24-1 combines with J gene TRBJ2-5; 8 bases match TRBD2. CDR3 length equals 15 residues. Looked up from germline, CDR1 is KGHDR and CDR2 is SFDVKD. Unmatched junction bases numbered 6, after V lost 3 bases and J lost 4 bases. Written as DNA, the CDR3 is TGTGCCACCAGTGATCCCAGCGGGAGTCGAGAGACCCAGTACTTC. It is translated as CATSDPSGSRETQYF.

The chain combines TRBV27 with TRBJ1-6, with D perhaps matching TRBD1 (5 bases). This CDR3 has 18 residues. Germline CDR1 reads MNHEY; CDR2 reads SMNVEV (reference sequence). V was cut by 6 bases and J by 2 bases, with 20 bases left in between. CDR3 DNA sequence: TGTGCCAGCAGAGGGGTGGGTCTAACAAGCCCCTATAATTCACCCCTCCACTTT. Encoded protein: CASRGVGLTSPYNSPLHF.

This clone was seen more than once but under ten times. The genes are TRBV12-5 and TRBJ2-7, with TRBD2 as a possible D gene (5 bases). With 5 bases removed from V and 7 bases from J, the gap between germline ends came to 12 bases. In germline, CDR1 is LGHNT, CDR2 FRNRAP. The CDR3 has 12 residues. DNA for the CDR3: TGTGCTAGTGGTCCCCATCGAGGGGAGCAGTACTTC. Protein: CASGPHRGEQYF.

The chain carries TRBV30 and TRBJ2-2; no reliable D call. The CDR3 is 15 residues long. V lost 0 bases, J lost 5 bases, and 13 bases lay in between. Germline CDR1 GTSNPN, CDR2 SVGIG (reference sequence). The DNA of the CDR3 is TGTGCCTGGAGTGTAAGAGGTCGCGGTACCGGGGAGCTGTTTTTT. Translating it yields CAWSVRGRGTGELFF.

The CDR3: CASSFARYYGYTF. The CDR3 nucleotides are TGTGCCAGCAGTTTCGCTCGGTACTATGGCTACACCTTC. This rearrangement joins TRBV12-3 or TRBV12-4 to TRBJ1-2; D unresolved. Trimming took off 3 bases at V and 3 bases at J, with 8 bases between the two ends. This CDR3 contains 13 residues.

This CDR3 is CASSTGWTSGYNEQFF. Here the CDR3 DNA reads TGTGCCAGTAGTACGGGGTGGACTAGCGGCTACAATGAGCAGTTCTTC. J is TRBJ2-1 and V is TRBV19; 10 bases line up with TRBD2. Germline V gives CDR1 LNHDA, CDR2 SQIVND (reference sequence). CDR3 size: 16 residues. V lost 4 bases and J lost 3; bases outside the gene matches: 6.

The chain combines TRBV29-1 with TRBJ1-4; tentatively, D is TRBD1 (5 bases). CDR1 SQVTM and CDR2 ANQGSEA come from the germline V gene. The CDR3 spans 13 residues. The V and J ends lost 7 bases and 5 bases respectively, with 14 bases between them. CDR3 loop: CSAAGTTNEKLFF. DNA of the CDR3: TGCAGCGCCGCCGGGACTACCAATGAAAAACTGTTTTTT.

The rearrangement uses TRBV15 and TRBJ2-7, with 9 bases lining up with TRBD1. The CDR3 runs to 16 residues. CDR1 is LNHNV, CDR2 YYDKDF, per germline (reference sequence). V dropped 2 bases and J dropped 1; count of bases not matched to a gene: 6. The CDR3 here is CATSRSGQGYSYEQYF. CDR3 in DNA: TGTGCCACCAGCAGATCCGGACAGGGGTATTCCTACGAGCAGTACTTC.

V and J are TRBV7-8 and TRBJ1-1; the D gene is possibly TRBD1 (6 bases). Germline assignment: CDR1 SGHVS and CDR2 FQNEAQ. The CDR3 is 15 amino acids. V lost 1 base to trimming and J lost 5 bases, with 14 bases between them. The CDR3 bases are TGTGCCAGCAGCTTAGTCACCAGGGGAGGGACTGAAGCTTTCTTT. It codes for CASSLVTRGGTEAFF.

This chain links TRBV5-1 with TRBJ1-1; 7 bases are shared with TRBD1. The CDR3 spans 18 residues. Trimming cost V 3 bases and J 0 bases; bases outside gene matches: 14. CDR1 is SGHRS, CDR2 YFSETQ, per germline. Written as DNA, the CDR3 is TGCGCCAGCAGCTCACTTGCGGGACAGCGCCCAATGAACACTGAAGCTTTCTTT. Protein: CASSSLAGQRPMNTEAFF. Supplemented by reference TRBV5-1 and TRBJ1-1, the full variable domain reads KAGVTQTPRYLIKTRGQQVTLSCSPISGHRSVSWYQQTPGQGLQFLFEYFSETQRNKGNFPGRFSGRQFSNSRSEMNVSTLELGDSALYLCASSSLAGQRPMNTEAFFGQGTRLTVV.